This is a list of T cell receptor beta chains from one sample in a study of cytomegalovirus exposure and HLA in healthy donors. Libraries were prepared by immunoSEQ multiplex PCR; TCRdb keeps only in-frame clonotypes and omits some of them. The repertoire holds 130,000 to 150,000 clones, with 85% to 90% as singletons. The specimen sequenced was PBMCs. These TCRs come from a woman aged 18-30 years in good health and CMV-seropositive. CDR3s include the opening cysteine and the closing phenylalanine or tryptophan. A D gene is named only where the DNA matches it firmly. A row's size may be missing; if present it is once, few, many or a size class.

17	-	TRBV9	TRBD1	TRBJ1-3	CASSASTGGPAGNTIYF	TGTGCCAGCAGCGCCTCGACAGGGGGCCCAGCGGGAAACACCATATATTTT
11	-	TRBV29-1	-	TRBJ2-2	CSVGEAGELFF	TGCAGCGTTGGGGAGGCTGGGGAGCTGTTTTTT
13	-	TRBV27	-	TRBJ2-4	CASNHGPGDIQYF	TGTGCCAGCAACCACGGGCCCGGGGACATTCAGTACTTC
15	-	TRBV9	TRBD1	TRBJ1-4	CASSVDGTGGEKLFF	TGTGCCAGCAGCGTAGATGGGACAGGAGGAGAAAAACTGTTTTTT
16	-	TRBV15	TRBD2	TRBJ2-3	CATSKGGLAPPDTQYF	TGTGCCACCAGCAAGGGAGGACTAGCACCGCCAGATACGCAGTATTTT
15	-	TRBV11-2	TRBD1	TRBJ1-1	CASSSRDSSGAEAFF	TGTGCCAGCAGCTCCCGGGACAGCTCAGGTGCTGAAGCTTTCTTT
18	-	TRBV19	TRBD1	TRBJ1-5	CASSIRDRGRTSNQPQHF	TGTGCCAGTAGTATTCGGGACAGGGGACGAACTAGCAATCAGCCCCAGCATTTT
13	-	TRBV4-1	-	TRBJ2-3	CASSQDYTDTQYF	TGCGCCAGCAGCCAGGACTACACAGATACGCAGTATTTT
13	-	TRBV2	-	TRBJ1-6	CARQDSVNSPLHF	TGTGCCCGCCAGGACAGTGTAAATTCACCCCTCCACTTT
14	once	TRBV28	-	TRBJ1-1	CASSSTGRVTEAFF	TGTGCCAGCAGTTCAACAGGGCGCGTCACTGAAGCTTTCTTT
15	-	TRBV5-1	-	TRBJ2-7	CASSFFTGSSYEQYF	TGCGCCAGCAGCTTTTTTACGGGGAGTTCCTACGAGCAGTACTTC
15	-	TRBV11-2	-	TRBJ2-7	CASSPVPGASYEQYF	TGTGCCAGCAGCCCAGTCCCAGGGGCCTCCTACGAGCAGTACTTC
14	-	TRBV5-1	TRBD1	TRBJ1-1	CASSFTGGRGEAFF	TGCGCCAGCAGCTTTACAGGGGGTAGAGGTGAAGCTTTCTTT
14	-	TRBV28	TRBD2	TRBJ2-7	CASSLSAGVIGQYF	TGTGCCAGCAGTTTAAGTGCGGGGGTTATCGGGCAGTACTTC
11	once	TRBV7-9	-	TRBJ2-2	CASSLTGELFF	TGTGCCAGCAGCCTCACCGGGGAGCTGTTTTTT
13	-	TRBV5-1	-	TRBJ1-2	CASSLEELYGYTF	TGCGCCAGCAGCTTGGAGGAGCTCTATGGCTACACCTTC
13	-	TRBV5-1	TRBD1	TRBJ1-2	CASKTGTGVGYTF	TGCGCCAGCAAAACCGGGACAGGGGTTGGCTACACCTTC
14	-	TRBV5-1	-	TRBJ1-2	CASSLQGDNYGYTF	TGCGCCAGCAGCCTACAGGGAGATAACTATGGCTACACCTTC
16	-	TRBV27	-	TRBJ1-6	CASSLKARVSNSPLHF	TGTGCCAGCAGTTTAAAAGCACGGGTTTCTAATTCACCCCTCCACTTT
16	-	TRBV28	TRBD1	TRBJ2-7	CASTDRDRGGAYEQYF	TGTGCCAGCACCGACAGGGACAGGGGCGGCGCCTACGAGCAGTACTTC
12	-	TRBV6-6	-	TRBJ1-2	CASRQHRAGYTF	TGTGCCAGCAGGCAGCACAGGGCTGGCTACACCTTC
16	-	TRBV2	-	TRBJ2-7	CASSPRFRESTYEQYF	TGTGCCAGCAGCCCTAGATTCAGGGAAAGCACCTACGAGCAGTACTTC
16	once	TRBV7-8	-	TRBJ2-3	CASSLDPPGSTDTQYF	TGTGCCAGCAGCTTGGACCCACCGGGGTCCACAGATACGCAGTATTTT
14	once	TRBV28	-	TRBJ1-5	CASSLGTPVYSQHF	TGTGCCAGCAGTTTAGGGACACCCGTCTATTCCCAGCATTTT
13	once	TRBV7-8	-	TRBJ2-1	CASSLIERNEQFF	TGTGCCAGCAGCTTAATAGAGCGCAATGAGCAGTTCTTC
14	-	TRBV15	TRBD1	TRBJ1-3	CATSRQGAGNTIYF	TGTGCCACCAGCAGACAGGGGGCTGGAAACACCATATATTTT
17	-	TRBV11-2	-	TRBJ1-6	CASSSLGWSSYNSPLHF	TGTGCCAGCAGCTCCCTCGGGTGGAGCTCCTATAATTCACCCCTCCACTTT
13	-	TRBV30	TRBD1	TRBJ1-2	CAWTLTGNYGYTF	TGTGCCTGGACTCTGACAGGGAACTATGGCTACACCTTC
13	-	TRBV11-3	TRBD1	TRBJ1-1	CASSEQGGTEAFF	TGTGCCAGCAGCGAACAGGGGGGCACTGAAGCTTTCTTT
16	-	TRBV6-5	TRBD2	TRBJ2-1	CASSYGWLAGDNEQFF	TGTGCCAGCAGTTACGGATGGCTAGCGGGGGACAATGAGCAGTTCTTC
17	-	TRBV18	-	TRBJ1-6	CASSPLQTGLYNSPLHF	TGTGCCAGCTCACCCCTTCAGACAGGACTTTATAATTCACCCCTCCACTTT
15	-	TRBV28	TRBD1	TRBJ1-1	CASHPPDRADTEAFF	TGTGCCAGCCACCCCCCGGACAGGGCTGATACTGAAGCTTTCTTT
10	-	TRBV20-1	TRBD1	TRBJ1-2	CRAGGYGYTF	TGCAGGGCAGGGGGTTATGGCTACACCTTC
14	-	TRBV30	TRBD1	TRBJ1-2	CACNLGGSNYGYTF	TGTGCCTGCAACCTAGGGGGCAGTAACTATGGCTACACCTTC
23	-	TRBV2	TRBD1	TRBJ2-4	CASSEITPWNRGLEGAAKNIQYF	TGTGCCAGCAGTGAGATAACCCCGTGGAACAGGGGGCTAGAAGGAGCGGCCAAAAACATTCAGTACTTC
10	-	TRBV6-1	-	TRBJ2-7	CASSDQGNSF	TGTGCCAGCAGTGATCAGGGTAATTCCTTC
14	-	TRBV9	TRBD1	TRBJ1-4	CASSVTGGGEKLFF	TGTGCCAGCAGCGTAACAGGGGGAGGAGAAAAACTGTTTTTT
18	-	TRBV9	TRBD1	TRBJ2-1	CASSALFNADRGGNEQFF	TGTGCCAGCAGCGCTTTATTCAATGCGGACAGGGGAGGCAATGAGCAGTTCTTC
16	-	TRBV4-3	-	TRBJ1-4	CASSQDGGGRGEKLFF	TGCGCCAGCAGCCAAGATGGTGGAGGACGGGGGGAAAAACTGTTTTTT
15	once	TRBV11-2	-	TRBJ1-6	CASSLSAGMRSPLHF	TGTGCCAGCAGCTTAAGTGCAGGGATGCGTTCACCCCTCCACTTT
12	-	TRBV19	-	TRBJ1-1	CASGSGGTEAFF	TGTGCCAGTGGGTCGGGGGGCACTGAAGCTTTCTTT
12	-	TRBV13	-	TRBJ2-7	CASSPNGYEQYF	TGTGCCAGCAGCCCCAACGGCTACGAGCAGTACTTC
14	-	TRBV5-6	TRBD1	TRBJ1-2	CASSLATGLQGYTF	TGTGCCAGCAGCTTGGCGACAGGGTTGCAAGGCTACACCTTC
13	-	TRBV25-1	-	TRBJ1-2	CASSWGGSYGYTF	TGTGCCAGCAGTTGGGGGGGCAGCTATGGCTACACCTTC
14	-	TRBV5-1	-	TRBJ2-3	CASNSGSGPDTQYF	TGCGCCAGCAATTCGGGCAGCGGACCAGATACGCAGTATTTT
18	-	TRBV7-2	TRBD1	TRBJ2-7	CASSLSGTGSGMIGEQYF	TGTGCCAGCAGCTTAAGTGGGACAGGGAGTGGAATGATTGGAGAGCAGTACTTC
14	-	TRBV7-6	TRBD2	TRBJ2-3	CASSQSGGTDTQYF	TGTGCCAGCAGCCAAAGCGGGGGCACAGATACGCAGTATTTT
15	-	TRBV5-6	-	TRBJ2-1	CASSLGQSYYNEQFF	TGTGCCAGCAGCTTGGGACAGTCTTACTACAATGAGCAGTTCTTC
14	-	TRBV7-8	-	TRBJ2-3	CASSLPLSGDTQYF	TGTGCCAGCAGCTTACCGTTGTCGGGAGATACGCAGTATTTT
10	-	TRBV28	-	TRBJ2-7	CASKSNEQYF	TGTGCCAGCAAGAGTAACGAGCAGTACTTC
14	few	TRBV7-9	-	TRBJ2-4	CASSLEQAKNIQYF	TGTGCCAGCAGCTTAGAGCAAGCCAAAAACATTCAGTACTTC
13	-	TRBV4-2	-	TRBJ2-3	CASSQDRGATQYF	TGTGCCAGCAGCCAAGATCGGGGGGCTACGCAGTATTTT
16	-	TRBV11-2	TRBD1	TRBJ2-7	CASSLTTGQGNYEQYF	TGTGCCAGCAGCTTAACCACGGGACAGGGAAACTACGAGCAGTACTTC
13	once	TRBV2	-	TRBJ1-2	CASSGGDVPGYTF	TGTGCCAGCAGTGGGGGGGACGTACCAGGCTACACCTTC
16	few	TRBV5-1	-	TRBJ2-2	CASSLAARANTGELFF	TGCGCCAGCAGCTTGGCCGCAAGAGCGAACACCGGGGAGCTGTTTTTT
15	-	TRBV9	-	TRBJ1-2	CASSVGQAPGYGYTF	TGTGCCAGCAGCGTAGGACAGGCACCGGGATATGGCTACACCTTC
14	-	TRBV6-5	TRBD1	TRBJ2-1	CASSRGQGNNEQFF	TGTGCCAGCAGTCGAGGACAGGGGAATAATGAGCAGTTCTTC